These 21 T cell receptor beta chains came from one sample sequenced in a study of T cells in Graves' hyperthyroidism and ophthalmopathy. Researchers took RNA transcripts and amplified the TCR beta CDR3 regions from them. HTBI primers were the set used in a first-round RT-PCR of the TCR CDR3. TCRdb used MiXCR to reprocess the multiplex PCR reads, holding one entry per CDR3 protein. The table has about 600,000 distinct CDR3 sequences, about 14% seen once. Sequencing was performed on blood. The receptor set was obtained from a woman younger than 35 with Graves' ophthalmopathy.

This clonotype turned up a few times. J is TRBJ1-2 and V is TRBV7-9, with D perhaps TRBD1 (5 bases). Trimming took off 5 bases at V and 0 bases at J, with 16 bases between the two ends. The CDR3 has 16 residues. CDR1 and CDR2 from the germline V gene are SEHNR and FQNEAQ (reference sequence). The CDR3, as DNA: TGTGCCAGCAGCGGACCGTTCGACAGAGCTAACTATGGCTACACCTTC. As protein: CASSGPFDRANYGYTF.

The rearrangement joins TRBV3-1 to TRBJ1-2, with TRBD1 matching over 8 bases. The CDR3 sequence is 19 residues long. CDR1 is LGHDT and CDR2 is YNNKEL in the germline V gene (reference sequence). V gave up 3 bases and J gave up 2 bases; unmatched junction bases: 17. In DNA form, the CDR3 reads TGTGCCAGCAGCCACACCCTGGGCACAGGGGGGATGGCCAACTATGGCTACACCTTC. This gives the protein CASSHTLGTGGMANYGYTF.

This clonotype appeared a few times. The CDR3 region has the DNA TGTGCCAGTAGTATAAGATCGGGGGAGTGGGAGACCCAGTACTTC. Its protein is CASSIRSGEWETQYF. The rearrangement joins TRBV19 to TRBJ2-5; tentative D call: TRBD2 (6 bases). Germline V gene lookup returns CDR1 LNHDA and CDR2 SQIVND (reference sequence). Trimming removed 2 bases at V and 5 bases at J, with 15 bases between. The CDR3 has 15 residues.

This clonotype showed up many times. V gene TRBV20-1 combines with J gene TRBJ2-7; the D gene is possibly TRBD2 (5 bases). CDR1 is DFQATT and CDR2 is SNEGSKA in the germline V gene (reference sequence). This CDR3 contains 15 residues. V was cut by 0 bases and J by 3 bases, with 15 bases left in between. CDR3 coding DNA: TGCAGTGCTAGAGACGGTGCGGGCCCTCTCTACGAGCAGTACTTC. This encodes CSARDGAGPLYEQYF.

The chain carries TRBV15 and TRBJ1-2, with D possibly matching TRBD1 (5 bases). The V gene's germline CDR1 is LNHNV and CDR2 YYDKDF (reference sequence). V lost 1 base and J lost 4, with 10 bases in between. There are 14 residues in the CDR3. The CDR3 sequence is CATSRVGGIYGYTF. In DNA form, the CDR3 reads TGTGCCACCAGCAGAGTCGGGGGAATCTATGGCTACACCTTC.

This clonotype was counted ten times or more. The rearrangement links TRBV3-1 to TRBJ2-5; D ambiguous. CDR1 and CDR2 from the germline V gene are LGHDT and YNNKEL (reference sequence). The germline V and J ends were trimmed by 4 bases and 1 base, with 7 bases remaining between them. The CDR3 extends over 13 amino acids. CDR3 loop: CASSPSIQETQYF. The CDR3 bases are TGTGCCAGCAGCCCAAGCATCCAAGAGACCCAGTACTTC.

This clonotype was recorded many times. As DNA, the CDR3 is TGCAGTGTTAGGAGGCCGGGAGGTCTTTACAATGAGCAGTTCTTC. It translates to CSVRRPGGLYNEQFF. V usage is TRBV20-1 and J usage is TRBJ2-1; 7 nucleotides align to TRBD2. The CDR3 is made up of 15 amino acids. J lost 4 bases, V lost 7 bases, and 13 bases had no gene match. CDR1 is DFQATT, CDR2 SNEGSKA, per germline (reference sequence).

This clonotype has at least ten counts. The genes are TRBV6-1 and TRBJ1-5, with TRBD1 as a possible D gene (6 bases). Germline V lookup: CDR1 MNHNS, CDR2 SASEGT. This CDR3 is 15 amino acids long. V shed 5 bases and J shed 0 bases, with 11 bases lying between them. The chain's CDR3 is CASSFTGYSNQPQHF. The CDR3 DNA reads TGTGCCAGCAGTTTCACAGGGTATAGCAATCAGCCCCAGCATTTT.

This clonotype was counted ten times or more. The chain carries TRBV7-9 and TRBJ2-7; 8 nucleotides align to TRBD2. With 3 bases clipped from V and 2 bases from J, the junction kept 3 bases outside the gene matches. CDR3 length: 14 residues. CDR1 SEHNR and CDR2 FQNEAQ come from the germline V gene (reference sequence). The CDR3 loop reads CASSFRGGTYEQYF. Here the CDR3 DNA reads TGTGCCAGCAGCTTCCGGGGGGGCACCTACGAGCAGTACTTC.

In its sample, this clonotype was seen many times. The chain uses TRBV28 and TRBJ2-7, with TRBD1 matching over 8 bases. Losses at the gene ends were 6 bases for V and 3 bases for J; bases not matched to a gene: 4. The CDR3 sequence is 13 residues long. The V gene's germline CDR1 is MDHEN and CDR2 SYDVKM. The CDR3: CASRPGTGYEQYF. DNA of the CDR3: TGTGCCAGCAGGCCCGGGACAGGCTACGAGCAGTACTTC.

This clonotype was observed a few times. The chain employs TRBV29-1 and TRBJ2-1, with D perhaps TRBD1 or TRBD2 (7 bases each). Germline V gene sequence: CDR1 SQVTM, CDR2 ANQGSEA. Deletions cut 2 bases from V and 7 bases from J, with 12 bases between. The CDR3 covers 13 residues. CDR3 protein: CSVERQGGNEQFF. The DNA for the CDR3 is TGCAGCGTTGAACGGCAGGGGGGGAATGAGCAGTTCTTC.

This chain links TRBV30 with TRBJ2-7; TRBD1 matches 9 bases. Germline CDR1 is GTSNPN and CDR2 is SVGIG (reference sequence). The CDR3 is 16 residues long. With V trimmed by 4 bases and J by 5 bases, 15 bases remained unmatched. The DNA of the CDR3 is TGTGCCTGGAAAAACGACAACAGGGGGCGTTGGAACGAGCAGTACTTC. Its translation is CAWKNDNRGRWNEQYF.

The chain links TRBV4-1 to TRBJ1-2; 8 bases line up with TRBD1. Germline CDR1 is MGHRA and CDR2 is YSYEKL. The CDR3 extends over 15 amino acids. Germline trimming cut 0 bases from V and 5 bases from J; bases unmatched to any gene: 5. The CDR3 DNA reads TGCGCCAGCAGCCAAGATACAGGGGGGGAGTATGGCTACACCTTC. It encodes CASSQDTGGEYGYTF.

The V and J genes are TRBV9 and TRBJ2-5, with 8 bases lining up with TRBD2. The CDR3 consists of 18 residues. V lost 4 bases to trimming and J lost 2 bases; unmatched junction nucleotides: 16. CDR1 and CDR2 from the germline V gene are SGDLS and YYNGEE. The CDR3 nucleotides are TGTGCCAGCAGCCCATGGAAGGCGGGAGGACTAATACAAGAGACCCAGTACTTC. It codes for CASSPWKAGGLIQETQYF.

This chain connects TRBV5-1 to TRBJ2-3; D is undetermined. The CDR3 spans 14 residues. V lost 4 bases and J lost 5, with 14 bases in between. The germline CDR1 and CDR2 sequences are SGHRS and YFSETQ. Here the CDR3 DNA reads TGCGCCAGCAGCCCCCCAACCCGAAGAGATACGCAGTATTTT. It specifies CASSPPTRRDTQYF.

This clonotype was observed a handful of times. A much larger clone is a single base away; this may be a read error. The chain recombines TRBV28 with TRBJ2-1, with 9 bases lining up with TRBD2. This CDR3 is 20 amino acids long. Germline V CDR1 and CDR2: MDHEN, SYDVKM. CDR3 residues: CASSPSRPPPTSGHYSEQFF. CDR3 in DNA: TGTGCCAGCAGTCCTTCCCGCCCCCCCCCTACTAGCGGGCACTACAGTGAGCAGTTCTTC.

This clonotype was recorded at least ten times. The rearrangement uses TRBV5-1 and TRBJ2-1; 9 nucleotides line up with TRBD2. V trimming: 1 base; J trimming: 4 bases; junction bases outside the gene matches: 3. This CDR3 is 15 amino acids long. Looked up from germline, CDR1 is SGHRS and CDR2 is YFSETQ. CDR3 nucleotides: TGCGCCAGCAGCTTGTCTCTAGCGGGGTACAATGAGCAGTTCTTC. It encodes CASSLSLAGYNEQFF.

The chain uses TRBV11-3 and TRBJ2-1; 9 bases fit TRBD1. V was pared by 7 bases and J by 3 bases, with 4 bases of the junction left unmatched. This CDR3 comprises 14 residues. The germline V gene has CDR1 SGHNT and CDR2 YENEEA. The CDR3 protein is CASNPGQGYNEQFF. CDR3 coding DNA: TGTGCCAGCAACCCGGGACAGGGCTACAATGAGCAGTTCTTC.

This clonotype was seen at least ten times. The gene calls are TRBV11-2 and TRBJ2-1, with 9 nucleotides matching TRBD1. CDR1 is SGHAT, CDR2 FQNNGV, per germline. CDR3 size: 15 residues. The ends lost 5 bases at V and 5 bases at J; junction bases unmatched: 7. In nucleotides, the CDR3 is TGTGCCAGCAGCCTGGGACAGGGTTTCCACAATGAGCAGTTCTTC. Residues: CASSLGQGFHNEQFF. The complete variable domain, with remaining parts taken from reference TRBV11-2 and TRBJ2-1, reads EAGVAQSPRYKIIEKRQSVAFWCNPISGHATLYWYQQILGQGPKLLIQFQNNGVVDDSQLPKDRFSAERLKGVDSTLKIQPAKLEDSAVYLCASSLGQGFHNEQFFGPGTRLTVL.

This clonotype was picked up many times. V usage is TRBV11-1 and J usage is TRBJ2-1, with TRBD1 matching 8 bases. The length of the CDR3 is 15 residues. Trimming took 1 base from V and 5 from J; bases not matched to a gene: 4. CDR1 is SGHAT and CDR2 is FQDESV in the germline V gene (reference sequence). CDR3 amino acids: CASSLVTGGHNEQFF. For the CDR3, the DNA is TGTGCCAGCAGCTTAGTAACAGGGGGACACAATGAGCAGTTCTTC. Looking up the rest from reference TRBV11-1 and TRBJ2-1 gives the full variable domain: EAEVAQSPRYKITEKSQAVAFWCDPISGHATLYWYRQILGQGPELLVQFQDESVVDDSQLPKDRFSAERLKGVDSTLKIQPAELGDSAMYLCASSLVTGGHNEQFFGPGTRLTVL.

The CDR3 here is CASSRTLRGSYEQYF. CDR3 DNA: TGTGCCAGCAGCCGAACGCTGAGGGGCTCCTACGAGCAGTACTTC. The chain has TRBV6-1 and TRBJ2-7; possibly TRBD1 or TRBD2 for D (5 bases each). This CDR3 has 15 amino acids. CDR1 and CDR2 from the germline V gene are MNHNS and SASEGT. Trimming removed 6 bases at V and 0 bases at J, with 15 bases between.